These 15 T cell receptor beta chains originate from one sample sequenced in a study of cytomegalovirus exposure and HLA in healthy donors. The PCR employed 60 Vbeta primers together with 13 Jbeta primers. TCRdb's copy holds only in-frame clones and misses some; the assay was immunoSEQ multiplex PCR. The data hold about 130,000 clones, with about 61% observed a single time. Input material: PBMCs. All receptors come from a middle-aged woman in good health and CMV-seronegative.

This clone has a single count. The chain uses TRBV4-2 and TRBJ1-3; a weak D match, TRBD1 (6 bases). Germline V gene lookup returns CDR1 LGHNA and CDR2 YNFKEQ. Trimming took 1 base from V and 4 from J, leaving 14 bases between them. The length of the CDR3 is 16 residues. The CDR3 DNA sequence: TGTGCCAGCAGCCAAGCGAGACAGGCAAGAGGAAACACCATATATTTT. As protein: CASSQARQARGNTIYF.

J is TRBJ2-5 and V is TRBV2; a possible D gene is TRBD2 (7 bases). The CDR3 runs 13 residues. V was clipped by 6 bases and J by 5 bases, with 13 bases between them. Per germline, CDR1 SNHLY and CDR2 FYNNEI. CDR3 nucleotide sequence: TGTGCCAGCAGCAGGGGAGGGGAGGAGACCCAGTACTTC. Translated, it gives CASSRGGEETQYF. Drawing the rest from reference TRBV2 and TRBJ2-5, the complete variable domain is EPEVTQTPSHQVTQMGQEVILRCVPISNHLYFYWYRQILGQKVEFLVSFYNNEISEKSEIFDDQFSVERPDGSNFTLKIRSTKLEDSAMYFCASSRGGEETQYFGPGTRLLVL.

V and J are TRBV6-5 and TRBJ1-1; D perhaps matches TRBD1 (5 bases). The CDR3 spans 15 residues. CDR1 and CDR2 from the germline V gene are MNHEY and SVGAGI. V was cut by 1 base and J by 4 bases, with 13 bases left in between. This CDR3 is CASSYWGRGTTEAFF. Written as DNA, the CDR3 is TGTGCCAGCAGTTACTGGGGACGGGGGACCACTGAAGCTTTCTTT.

The chain combines TRBV7-2 with TRBJ2-5, with 10 bases matching TRBD2. This CDR3 comprises 16 residues. CDR1 is SGHTA, CDR2 FQGNSA, per germline. V was pared by 0 bases and J by 7 bases, with 8 bases of the junction left unmatched. CDR3 region: CASSLAERGGYGTQYF. DNA of the CDR3: TGTGCCAGCAGCTTAGCCGAGCGGGGGGGCTACGGGACCCAGTACTTC.

On this clone: Other DNA variants within this sample encode the same CDR3. The chain has TRBV30 and TRBJ1-1; weak D call: TRBD1 (5 bases). The CDR3 loop spans 13 amino acids. Germline V gives CDR1 GTSNPN, CDR2 SVGIG (reference sequence). V lost 0 bases and J 2 bases, leaving 7 bases between the germline ends. The CDR3 DNA reads TGTGCCTGGAGTGTAGGGGTAAACACTGAAGCTTTCTTT. Translated, it gives CAWSVGVNTEAFF.

This clone has more than one count but fewer than ten. The chain combines TRBV4-1 with TRBJ1-2; D is undetermined. The V gene's germline CDR1 is MGHRA and CDR2 YSYEKL. Trimming removed 4 bases from V and 1 base from J, with 16 bases in between. The CDR3 spans 16 residues. CDR3 protein: CASSPNSLPVNYGYTF. The CDR3 coding sequence is TGCGCCAGCAGCCCTAACAGTCTCCCCGTTAACTATGGCTACACCTTC.

J is TRBJ1-1 and V is TRBV7-2; D unclear. Germline CDR1 reads SGHTA; CDR2 reads FQGNSA. V was pared by 5 bases and J by 0 bases, with 16 bases between. This CDR3 has 16 residues. CDR3 protein: CASSPRGQNLNTEAFF. The CDR3 DNA reads TGTGCCAGCAGCCCTAGAGGGCAAAATCTGAACACTGAAGCTTTCTTT.

This clone turned up a few times. This chain links TRBV28 with TRBJ1-1; D unclear. This CDR3 is 14 amino acids long. Trimming shortened V by 7 bases and J by 5 bases, and 17 bases separated the two germline ends. Germline CDR1 is MDHEN and CDR2 is SYDVKM. The CDR3 nucleotides read TGTGCCAGCATCCGGCCGGGCGGGGTGACTGAAGCTTTCTTT. This encodes CASIRPGGVTEAFF.

The chain has TRBV28 and TRBJ2-3; 11 nucleotides agree with TRBD1. In germline, CDR1 is MDHEN, CDR2 SYDVKM. V lost 6 bases, J lost 3 bases, and 5 bases stayed unmatched. The CDR3 length is 15 residues. The CDR3 DNA sequence: TGTGCCAGCAGCACCCGGGACAGGGGGACAGATACGCAGTATTTT. It is translated as CASSTRDRGTDTQYF.

V and J are TRBV27 and TRBJ2-2; 8 bases agree with TRBD2. In germline, CDR1 is MNHEY, CDR2 SMNVEV (reference sequence). V lost 4 bases and J lost 5; bases outside the gene matches: 6. The CDR3 covers 15 residues. The CDR3 bases are TGTGCCAGCAGTTCCACCAGCGGGGGAACCGGGGAGCTGTTTTTT. It yields the protein CASSSTSGGTGELFF.

The V gene is TRBV29-1, the J gene TRBJ2-7; 7 nucleotides line up with TRBD1. The trim removed 1 base at V and 0 bases at J, leaving 6 bases unmatched. Germline V gene data show CDR1 as SQVTM and CDR2 as ANQGSEA. The CDR3 extends over 15 amino acids. For the CDR3, the DNA is TGCAGCGTTGAAGGTCGACAGGGCAACTCCTACGAGCAGTACTTC. This gives the protein CSVEGRQGNSYEQYF.

The chain joins TRBV27 to TRBJ2-2; D not certain. Trimming stripped 5 bases from V and 2 bases from J, with 6 bases between. CDR1 and CDR2 from the germline V gene are MNHEY and SMNVEV (reference sequence). The CDR3 loop spans 13 amino acids. The CDR3 reads CASSLPNTGELFF. In DNA form, the CDR3 reads TGTGCCAGCAGTCTACCCAACACCGGGGAGCTGTTTTTT.

V and J are TRBV7-2 and TRBJ1-5; D possibly corresponds to TRBD1 (5 bases). The CDR3 loop spans 16 amino acids. The V gene's germline CDR1 is SGHTA and CDR2 FQGNSA. V was clipped by 0 bases and J by 3 bases, with 12 bases between them. DNA for the CDR3: TGTGCCAGCAGCTTAGCGGCGGGGGGTCTCAATCAGCCCCAGCATTTT. Translating gives CASSLAAGGLNQPQHF.

This clone has a single count. The V gene is TRBV5-1, the J gene TRBJ2-5; the match to TRBD1 covers 8 bases. The germline CDR1 and CDR2 sequences are SGHRS and YFSETQ. The V segment lost 4 bases and the J segment 5 bases; nucleotides outside the gene matches: 10. The length of the CDR3 is 15 residues. The CDR3 DNA is TGCGCCAGCAGCCTCTACTCAGGGGGCGCGGAGACCCAGTACTTC. Its protein product is CASSLYSGGAETQYF.

The sample holds one count of this clone. The chain is built from TRBV15 and TRBJ1-1; a weak D match, TRBD1 (5 bases). Trimming stripped 3 bases from V and 3 bases from J, with 8 bases between. The CDR3 is made up of 13 amino acids. Germline-derived CDR1 and CDR2 are LNHNV and YYDKDF (reference sequence). The CDR3 region has the DNA TGTGCCACCAGCAGGGCGGGACACACTGAAGCTTTCTTT. Translated, it gives CATSRAGHTEAFF.